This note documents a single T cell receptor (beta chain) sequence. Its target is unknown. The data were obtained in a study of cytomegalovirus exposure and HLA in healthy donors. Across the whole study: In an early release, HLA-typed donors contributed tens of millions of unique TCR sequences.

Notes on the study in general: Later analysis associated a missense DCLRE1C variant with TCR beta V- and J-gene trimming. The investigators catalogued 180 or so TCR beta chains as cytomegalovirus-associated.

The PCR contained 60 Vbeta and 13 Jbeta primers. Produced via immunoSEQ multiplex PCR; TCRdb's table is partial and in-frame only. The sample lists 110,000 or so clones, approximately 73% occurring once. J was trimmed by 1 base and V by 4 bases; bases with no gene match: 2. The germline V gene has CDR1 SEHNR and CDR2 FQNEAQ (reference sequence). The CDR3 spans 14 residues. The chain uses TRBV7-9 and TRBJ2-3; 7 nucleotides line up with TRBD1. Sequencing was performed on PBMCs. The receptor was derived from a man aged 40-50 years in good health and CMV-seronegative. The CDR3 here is CASSSDRGTDTQYF. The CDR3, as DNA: TGTGCCAGCAGCTCAGACAGGGGCACAGATACGCAGTATTTT. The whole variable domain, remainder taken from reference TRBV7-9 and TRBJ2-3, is DTGVSQNPRHKITKRGQNVTFRCDPISEHNRLYWYRQTLGQGPEFLTYFQNEAQLEKSRLLSDRFSAERPKGSFSTLEIQRTEQGDSAMYLCASSSDRGTDTQYFGPGTRLTVL.